This TCR beta chain was recovered during a study of a mutant IDH1 vaccine in newly diagnosed glioma. Turning to the study itself: Eight vaccine injections were given to patients in weeks 1, 3, 5, 7, 11, 15, 19 and 23. Those enrolled had earlier been treated with radiotherapy, temozolomide, or both, mostly both.

Study-wide findings and caveats: Pseudoprogression seemed unrelated to changes in top peripheral T cell clonotypes.

Time point here: week 23, last vaccination. Alongside topical imiquimod, each dose of vaccine comprised 300 ug of mutant IDH1 20-mer peptide. Sequenced by immunoSEQ multiplex PCR; TCRdb stores in-frame clones only, minus some. The table lists some 80,000 clones, 75% to 90% of them singletons. The count of this clone is one. The antigen is unknown. This clonotype was sampled from a woman between 45 and 65 years old with glioma. The sequencing here drew on PBMCs, taken from a glioma patient whose treatment included an IDH1 peptide vaccine.

CDR3 residues: CAWTNGGTDTQYF. The CDR3 nucleotides are TGTGCCTGGACAAACGGGGGCACAGATACGCAGTATTTT. V usage is TRBV30 and J usage is TRBJ2-3; tentatively, D is TRBD2 (5 bases). Germline CDR1 is GTSNPN and CDR2 is SVGIG (reference sequence). The CDR3 has 13 residues. V lost 4 bases and J 1 base, leaving 9 bases between the germline ends.